Following are 21 T cell receptor beta chains from one sample sequenced in a study of blood T cell repertoires in COVID-19. Sequenced by immunoSEQ multiplex PCR; TCRdb stores in-frame clones only, minus some. The sample lists over 300,000 clones, around 89% occurring once. Sequencing was performed on peripheral blood. These receptors all stem from a man between 18 and 29 years old who had recovered from COVID-19.

V is TRBV11-2 and J is TRBJ2-5; 8 nucleotides match TRBD2. V trimming: 5 bases; J trimming: 0 bases; junction bases outside the gene matches: 11. Germline CDR1 reads SGHAT; CDR2 reads FQNNGV. CDR3 length: 17 amino acids. CDR3 DNA sequence: TGTGCCAGCAGCCAGAGGGGACTAGGGGAGTACCAAGAGACCCAGTACTTC. It specifies CASSQRGLGEYQETQYF.

The rearrangement uses TRBV11-2 and TRBJ1-4; no clear D. The germline gives CDR1 SGHAT, CDR2 FQNNGV. V was cut by 4 bases and J by 7 bases, with 13 bases left in between. The CDR3 is 14 amino acids. Here the CDR3 reads CASSWGGSGEKLFF. The DNA for the CDR3 is TGTGCCAGCAGCTGGGGAGGGTCTGGTGAAAAACTGTTTTTT.

The chain recombines TRBV5-1 with TRBJ1-1; D ambiguous. Trimming stripped 1 base from V and 5 bases from J, with 18 bases between. This CDR3 is built from 16 residues. Looked up from germline, CDR1 is SGHRS and CDR2 is YFSETQ. The chain's CDR3 is CASSLNLGGRGTEAFF. Written as DNA, the CDR3 is TGCGCCAGCAGCTTGAATCTTGGCGGCCGCGGTACTGAAGCTTTCTTT. Using reference TRBV5-1 and TRBJ1-1 for the parts outside the CDR3, the full variable domain is KAGVTQTPRYLIKTRGQQVTLSCSPISGHRSVSWYQQTPGQGLQFLFEYFSETQRNKGNFPGRFSGRQFSNSRSEMNVSTLELGDSALYLCASSLNLGGRGTEAFFGQGTRLTVV.

The rearrangement links TRBV30 to TRBJ1-2, with 7 bases identical to TRBD1. CDR1 is GTSNPN and CDR2 is SVGIG in the germline V gene (reference sequence). Germline trimming cut 5 bases from V and 7 bases from J; bases unmatched to any gene: 7. The CDR3 totals 12 residues. As DNA, the CDR3 is TGTGCCTGGTACAGGGGCACCTCTGGCTACACCTTC. Translating it yields CAWYRGTSGYTF.

This chain joins TRBV28 and TRBJ1-6, with unresolved D. V was trimmed by 5 bases and J by 10 bases, leaving 12 bases between them. The CDR3 loop spans 13 amino acids. From germline, CDR1 is MDHEN and CDR2 SYDVKM. The CDR3 spells CASSREGRSPLHF. CDR3 in DNA: TGTGCCAGCAGTCGGGAGGGTAGGTCACCCCTCCACTTT.

This chain connects TRBV4-3 to TRBJ1-5; D is uncertain. CDR1 LGHNA and CDR2 YSLEER come from the germline V gene. The CDR3 is 15 residues long. Trimming removed 5 bases at V and 0 bases at J, with 11 bases between. The CDR3, as DNA: TGCGCCAGCAGCGGAGGCGTCGATAGCAATCAGCCCCAGCATTTT. Protein product: CASSGGVDSNQPQHF.

This sequence joins TRBV5-4 and TRBJ2-5; D not resolved. The germline V gene has CDR1 SGHNT and CDR2 YYREEE (reference sequence). The CDR3 covers 13 residues. Trimming pared 3 bases from V and 4 bases from J, leaving 10 bases between. The CDR3 spells CASSSEGVETQYF. As DNA, the CDR3 is TGTGCCAGCAGCTCAGAAGGAGTAGAGACCCAGTACTTC.

The V gene is TRBV2, the J gene TRBJ1-4, with 9 bases aligning to TRBD1. CDR1 and CDR2 from the germline V gene are SNHLY and FYNNEI. The CDR3 consists of 14 residues. V shed 6 bases, J shed 9 bases, and the junction held 8 bases outside the gene matches. DNA of the CDR3: TGTGCCAGCAGGATCGGGACAGGGATTCAAAAACTGTTTTTT. This encodes CASRIGTGIQKLFF. Full variable domain (remainder filled in from reference TRBV2 and TRBJ1-4): EPEVTQTPSHQVTQMGQEVILRCVPISNHLYFYWYRQILGQKVEFLVSFYNNEISEKSEIFDDQFSVERPDGSNFTLKIRSTKLEDSAMYFCASRIGTGIQKLFFGSGTQLSVL.

The chain couples TRBV5-4 to TRBJ2-7, with D possibly matching TRBD2 (5 bases). V lost 2 bases to trimming and J lost 3 bases, with 12 bases between them. The CDR3 consists of 14 residues. Germline V gene data show CDR1 as SGHNT and CDR2 as YYREEE (reference sequence). CDR3 sequence (DNA): TGTGCCAGCAGCTTAACGGGGAATGTCTACGAGCAGTACTTC. It codes for CASSLTGNVYEQYF.

The V gene is TRBV18, the J gene TRBJ2-7, with D hard to call. Germline V CDR1 and CDR2: KGHSH, LQKENI. The CDR3 has 12 amino acids. Trimming left V 4 bases short and J 0 bases short, with 4 bases between. For the CDR3, the DNA is TGTGCCAGCTCACAGAGCTCCTACGAGCAGTACTTC. Protein product: CASSQSSYEQYF.

This clone was seen a single time. This sequence joins TRBV20-1 and TRBJ2-3, with 8 bases fitting TRBD2. CDR1 and CDR2 from the germline V gene are DFQATT and SNEGSKA (reference sequence). V shed 3 bases and J 6 bases; nucleotides not matched to a gene: 5. This CDR3 region has 13 residues. The CDR3 DNA reads TGCAGTGCTAGTGCACTAGCGGTCGATACGCAGTATTTT. Translated, it gives CSASALAVDTQYF.

V gene TRBV5-4 combines with J gene TRBJ1-3; TRBD1 agrees at 9 bases. V shed 3 bases, J shed 4 bases, and the junction held 5 bases outside the gene matches. The length of the CDR3 is 15 residues. From germline, CDR1 is SGHNT and CDR2 YYREEE (reference sequence). The CDR3 coding sequence is TGTGCCAGCAGCTCAGGACAGGGGCGAGGAAACACCATATATTTT. Translated: CASSSGQGRGNTIYF. The full variable domain, its missing parts supplied by reference TRBV5-4 and TRBJ1-3, is ETGVTQSPTHLIKTRGQQVTLRCSSQSGHNTVSWYQQALGQGPQFIFQYYREEENGRGNFPPRFSGLQFPNYSSELNVNALELDDSALYLCASSSGQGRGNTIYFGEGSWLTVV.

This chain connects TRBV14 to TRBJ2-1, with D unresolved. The CDR3 consists of 16 residues. CDR1 is SGHDN, CDR2 FVKESK, per germline. Trimming took off 4 bases at V and 0 bases at J, with 13 bases between the two ends. The DNA of the CDR3 is TGTGCCAGCAGCCGCGGCTATTTTAGCTCCTACAATGAGCAGTTCTTC. Its translation is CASSRGYFSSYNEQFF.

The chain employs TRBV5-4 and TRBJ2-2; TRBD1 matches at 8 bases. The CDR3 extends over 16 amino acids. CDR1 SGHNT and CDR2 YYREEE come from the germline V gene (reference sequence). The V gene end was trimmed by 4 bases and the J gene end by 0 bases; junction bases not matched to a gene: 5. CDR3 nucleotides: TGTGCCAGCAGCAAACTACAGGGGGCGAACACCGGGGAGCTGTTTTTT. Translating it yields CASSKLQGANTGELFF.

This chain uses TRBV5-1 with TRBJ1-1; D possibly corresponds to TRBD1 (6 bases). The CDR3 contains 17 residues. Germline CDR1 and CDR2: SGHRS and YFSETQ. With 0 bases removed from V and 0 bases from J, the gap between germline ends came to 15 bases. CDR3: CASSLAPLGGLNTEAFF. The CDR3 DNA sequence: TGCGCCAGCAGCTTGGCCCCTCTAGGGGGTCTGAACACTGAAGCTTTCTTT.

The rearrangement joins TRBV7-9 to TRBJ1-4; the D is unclear. The CDR3 totals 15 residues. Germline V gives CDR1 SEHNR, CDR2 FQNEAQ (reference sequence). Trimming stripped 2 bases from V and 8 bases from J, with 15 bases between. CDR3 nucleotide sequence: TGTGCCAGCAGCTTAAGTACAGCCCGTAGGGAAAAACTGTTTTTT. Its protein product is CASSLSTARREKLFF.

Of note for this clone: At the DNA level, this CDR3 is encoded by other sequences in the same sample as well. This rearrangement joins TRBV12-3 or TRBV12-4 to TRBJ1-2; D remains ambiguous. V was pared by 1 base and J by 4 bases, with 7 bases between. This CDR3 has 13 amino acids. CDR3 in DNA: TGTGCCAGCAGTTTAGGGCAGTCCTATGGCTACACCTTC. Protein product: CASSLGQSYGYTF.

The CDR3 is CASSLSGTSDEQFF. CDR3 nucleotide sequence: TGTGCCAGCAGCCTTTCCGGGACTTCCGATGAGCAGTTCTTC. This sequence joins TRBV7-3 and TRBJ2-1; D might be TRBD2 (6 bases). This CDR3 is 14 amino acids long. The V gene lost 5 bases and the J gene lost 8 bases, with 16 bases spanning the gap. Germline CDR1 SGHTA, CDR2 FQGTGA.

The V and J genes are TRBV20-1 and TRBJ1-6; TRBD1 is a possible D gene (5 bases). This CDR3 is 12 amino acids long. Trimming pared 3 bases from V and 10 bases from J, leaving 10 bases between. The germline gives CDR1 DFQATT, CDR2 SNEGSKA (reference sequence). The chain's CDR3 is CSASPRGSPLHF. In nucleotides, the CDR3 is TGCAGTGCTAGTCCGCGGGGCTCACCCCTCCACTTT.

The V gene is TRBV7-3, the J gene TRBJ2-1; 10 bases map to TRBD2. CDR1 and CDR2 (germline): SGHTA, FQGTGA. This CDR3 region has 15 residues. With V trimmed by 2 bases and J by 3 bases, 1 base remained unmatched. In DNA, the CDR3 is TGTGCCAGCAGCTTAGCTAGCGGGGGCTACAATGAGCAGTTCTTC. Translation: CASSLASGGYNEQFF.

The V call is TRBV24-1, the J call TRBJ2-1, with 9 bases lining up with TRBD2. This CDR3 region has 16 residues. The junction had 5 bases not matched to a gene; V was cut back by 5 bases and J by 1 base. Germline-derived CDR1 and CDR2 are KGHDR and SFDVKD. In nucleotides, the CDR3 is TGTGCCACCAGTGCCAGTAGCGGGAGTTCCTACAATGAGCAGTTCTTC. It specifies CATSASSGSSYNEQFF.